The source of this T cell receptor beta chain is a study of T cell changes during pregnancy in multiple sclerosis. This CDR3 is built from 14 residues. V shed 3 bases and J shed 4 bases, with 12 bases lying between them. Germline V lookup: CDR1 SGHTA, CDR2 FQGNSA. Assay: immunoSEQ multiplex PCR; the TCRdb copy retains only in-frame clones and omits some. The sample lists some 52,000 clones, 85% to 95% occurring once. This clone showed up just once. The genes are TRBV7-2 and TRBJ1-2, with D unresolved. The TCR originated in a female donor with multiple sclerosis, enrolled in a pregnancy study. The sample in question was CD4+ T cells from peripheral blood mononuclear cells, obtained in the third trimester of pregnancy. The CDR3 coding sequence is TGTGCCAGCAGCTTTTCCCCCGCGTCCTATGGCTACACCTTC. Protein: CASSFSPASYGYTF.